These 2 T cell receptor beta chains were all obtained from the same sample, sequenced in a study of T cells in localized non-small cell lung cancer. Using immunoSEQ multiplex PCR, the repertoire was profiled, and TCRdb retains in-frame clones only, with some absent. The sample contains around 41,000 clones, 88% of which appear only once. The sequencing used peripheral blood, collected before any cancer treatment. These receptors were obtained from a female donor of 60 years or more with stage I squamous cell lung carcinoma.

This chain connects TRBV19 to TRBJ2-7, with D possibly being TRBD1 or TRBD2 (5 bases each). The CDR3 loop spans 16 amino acids. V lost 3 bases and J 4 bases, leaving 19 bases between the germline ends. Per germline, CDR1 LNHDA and CDR2 SQIVND (reference sequence). This CDR3 reads CASSMVGPGSGYEQYF. The CDR3 coding sequence is TGTGCCAGTAGTATGGTGGGACCTGGGAGTGGATACGAGCAGTACTTC. The full variable domain, with the rest looked up from reference TRBV19 and TRBJ2-7, is DGGITQSPKYLFRKEGQNVTLSCEQNLNHDAMYWYRQDPGQGLRLIYYSQIVNDFQKGDIAEGYSVSREKKESFPLTVTSAQKNPTAFYLCASSMVGPGSGYEQYFGPGTRLTVT.

The rearrangement joins TRBV7-2 to TRBJ2-4; the D is unclear. V gave up 0 bases and J gave up 7 bases, with 10 bases separating them. From germline, CDR1 is SGHTA and CDR2 FQGNSA. CDR3 length: 14 amino acids. CDR3 sequence: CASSLARLVNIQYF. CDR3 nucleotides: TGTGCCAGCAGCTTAGCGAGGCTAGTGAACATTCAGTACTTC.